The 32 T cell receptor beta chains given below trace back to one sample, sequenced in a study of shared clonotypes between healthy human individuals (dated by TCRdb to about 2020). Preparation of the library involved the immunoSEQ multiplex PCR assay. TCRdb took this table from immuneACCESS and kept in-frame rearrangements with V and J called. Such tables lack part of the clones; where checked against another copy, unresolved V genes explain under half of the gap, and the rest is unexplained. The sample yields fewer than 1.4 million clones; around 78% were counted once. The ten top clones hold roughly 0.55% of the sample. The sample was memory CD4+ T cells from PBMCs. Explained via the paper, the cell subset or site label denotes: CD45RA-negative fraction. These receptors all come from a young man in good health. Some clones in this sample may be carry-over from other donors' samples.

The chain is built from TRBV4-1 and TRBJ2-3; weak D call: TRBD2 (6 bases). The CDR3 spans 14 residues. CDR1 and CDR2 (germline): MGHRA, YSYEKL. The ends were cut back, 1 base at V and 11 bases at J, with 16 bases in the middle. The CDR3, as DNA: TGCGCCAGCAGCCAAGTCCCGGGACTTCCACGGCAGTATTTT. The encoded protein is CASSQVPGLPRQYF.

This chain uses TRBV23-1 with TRBJ1-5; D ambiguous. TRBV23-1 is an ORF for which the function is uncertain. This CDR3 comprises 14 residues. V shed 4 bases and J shed 7 bases, with 14 bases lying between them. CDR3 sequence: CASSRRSGWQPQHF. The CDR3 DNA reads as TGCGCCAGCAGTCGTCGAAGTGGGTGGCAGCCCCAGCATTTT.

The chain has TRBV2 and TRBJ1-5; a weak D match, TRBD1 (5 bases). The CDR3 contains 15 residues. Germline assignment: CDR1 SNHLY and CDR2 FYNNEI. Trimming removed 3 bases at V and 2 bases at J, with 11 bases between. In nucleotides, the CDR3 is TGTGCCAGCAGTGACCCCAGGGTGGGCAATCAGCCCCAGCATTTT. Its protein product is CASSDPRVGNQPQHF.

The J gene is TRBJ2-1, the V gene TRBV19; the match to TRBD2 covers 14 bases. The CDR3 has 19 amino acids. V lost 7 bases, J lost 5 bases, and 16 bases stayed unmatched. Looked up from germline, CDR1 is LNHDA and CDR2 is SQIVND (reference sequence). The CDR3 sequence is CASIYMRLAGGRQHNEQFF. DNA for the CDR3: TGTGCCAGTATTTATATGAGACTAGCGGGAGGGCGACAACACAATGAGCAGTTCTTC.

This chain connects TRBV18 to TRBJ1-2; 7 bases are shared with TRBD1. The CDR3 runs 15 residues. CDR1 is KGHSH and CDR2 is LQKENI in the germline V gene. V was pared by 2 bases and J by 7 bases, with 10 bases of the junction left unmatched. DNA for the CDR3: TGTGCCAGCTCACCAAGACAGGGTGACGATGGTGGCTACACCTTC. Protein product: CASSPRQGDDGGYTF.

This chain joins TRBV28 and TRBJ2-3; 9 bases are a match to TRBD1. The V gene's germline CDR1 is MDHEN and CDR2 SYDVKM. The ends lost 4 bases at V and 1 base at J; junction bases unmatched: 3. This CDR3 is built from 15 residues. CDR3 DNA sequence: TGTGCCAGCAGTTCTAGACAGGGGGGCACAGATACGCAGTATTTT. As protein: CASSSRQGGTDTQYF.

This clone has more than one count but fewer than ten. This rearrangement joins TRBV6-4 to TRBJ1-5; D is perhaps TRBD1 (5 bases). The length of the CDR3 is 14 residues. Germline assignment: CDR1 MRHNA and CDR2 SNTAGT. V was shortened by 2 bases and J by 6 bases, with 11 bases between the two germline ends. The CDR3 DNA reads as TGTGCCAGCAGTGACCGGCCGGGGGGTCAGCCCCAGCATTTT. Translated: CASSDRPGGQPQHF.

The chain carries TRBV28 and TRBJ2-7; TRBD1 might be the D (5 bases). The ends were cut back, 7 bases at V and 2 bases at J, with 12 bases in the middle. The CDR3 length is 13 residues. CDR1 is MDHEN, CDR2 SYDVKM, per germline. Written as DNA, the CDR3 is TGTGCCAGCATTAAGACAGTGCCCTACGAGCAGTACTTC. This gives the protein CASIKTVPYEQYF.

V gene TRBV28 combines with J gene TRBJ2-5; 10 bases map to TRBD1. CDR3 length equals 15 residues. The trim removed 7 bases at V and 7 bases at J, leaving 12 bases unmatched. The germline gives CDR1 MDHEN, CDR2 SYDVKM. CDR3 in amino acids: CASTLRDRGSWTQYF. CDR3 DNA: TGTGCCAGCACCCTTCGGGACAGGGGCTCATGGACCCAGTACTTC.

The chain links TRBV29-1 to TRBJ2-2, with 8 bases that match TRBD2. Germline assignment: CDR1 SQVTM and CDR2 ANQGSEA. With 7 bases clipped from V and 6 bases from J, the junction kept 10 bases outside the gene matches. The CDR3 spans 14 residues. CDR3 region: CSGAASGSPGELFF. CDR3 bases: TGCAGCGGGGCCGCCAGCGGGAGCCCCGGGGAGCTGTTTTTT.

V usage is TRBV4-1 and J usage is TRBJ1-5; D is perhaps TRBD1 (5 bases). The CDR3 contains 13 residues. V gave up 2 bases and J gave up 6 bases, with 8 bases separating them. In germline, CDR1 is MGHRA, CDR2 YSYEKL. The CDR3 DNA reads as TGCGCCAGCAGCCAACCAGGGACTCAGCCCCAGCATTTT. Protein: CASSQPGTQPQHF.

This clone appeared many times. This chain uses TRBV28 with TRBJ1-5, with a weak D call TRBD1 (6 bases). V lost 4 bases and J 3 bases, leaving 13 bases between the germline ends. Germline lookup yields CDR1 MDHEN and CDR2 SYDVKM. This CDR3 has 15 residues. The CDR3 region is CASSWGGSFNQPQHF. The CDR3 bases are TGTGCCAGCAGTTGGGGGGGCAGCTTCAATCAGCCCCAGCATTTT.

The chain couples TRBV7-2 to TRBJ2-1, with D unclear. Germline assignment: CDR1 SGHTA and CDR2 FQGNSA. The V and J ends lost 2 bases and 4 bases respectively, with 18 bases between them. The CDR3 sequence is 17 residues long. CDR3 in DNA: TGTGCCAGCAGCTTATTAGCCCCCGCGGTTAAATACAATGAGCAGTTCTTC. It translates to CASSLLAPAVKYNEQFF.

This chain uses TRBV4-2 with TRBJ2-2; 9 nucleotides line up with TRBD2. Germline V CDR1 and CDR2: LGHNA, YNFKEQ. The CDR3 spans 18 residues. Unmatched junction bases numbered 12, after V lost 0 bases and J lost 7 bases. Here the CDR3 reads CASSQDLGLAGTGGELFF. The DNA for the CDR3 is TGTGCCAGCAGCCAAGATCTCGGGCTAGCGGGAACCGGCGGGGAGCTGTTTTTT.

The chain combines TRBV2 with TRBJ1-5, with a tentative D call TRBD1 (6 bases). Trimming took off 8 bases at V and 0 bases at J, with 17 bases between the two ends. Germline V gene lookup returns CDR1 SNHLY and CDR2 FYNNEI. This CDR3 is 16 amino acids long. CDR3 loop: CASGGKGGFSNQPQHF. The CDR3 DNA is TGTGCCAGCGGGGGGAAAGGGGGTTTTAGCAATCAGCCCCAGCATTTT.

V usage is TRBV5-8 and J usage is TRBJ1-4, with D perhaps matching TRBD1 (5 bases). V lost 1 base and J 8 bases, leaving 15 bases between the germline ends. CDR1 and CDR2 (germline): SGHTS, YDEGEE. This CDR3 region has 15 residues. The CDR3: CASSLLTLRGEKLFF. In nucleotides, the CDR3 is TGTGCCAGCAGCTTGCTAACACTGCGGGGGGAAAAACTGTTTTTT.

V usage is TRBV5-4 and J usage is TRBJ2-7, with D tentatively TRBD1 (6 bases). The length of the CDR3 is 15 residues. V was trimmed by 0 bases and J by 1 base, leaving 11 bases between them. Germline CDR1 SGHNT, CDR2 YYREEE (reference sequence). The CDR3: CASSLETGDSYEQYF. DNA for the CDR3: TGTGCCAGCAGCTTGGAGACAGGCGATTCCTACGAGCAGTACTTC.

This clone was recorded a few times. The chain has TRBV11-2 and TRBJ2-1; D might be TRBD2 (6 bases). Germline V gene sequence: CDR1 SGHAT, CDR2 FQNNGV. Trimming shortened V by 0 bases and J by 6 bases, and 15 bases separated the two germline ends. The CDR3 sequence is 16 residues long. The CDR3 protein is CASSLEVGRISNEQFF. The DNA of the CDR3 is TGTGCCAGCAGCTTAGAGGTAGGGAGGATCAGCAATGAGCAGTTCTTC.

Details on this clone: The identical CDR3 is also encoded by other nucleotide sequences in the sample. This chain connects TRBV2 to TRBJ1-1; TRBD1 might be the D (5 bases). Between the trimmed V and J ends, which lost 4 bases and 0 bases, there was a span of 9 bases. CDR3 length equals 14 residues. Germline CDR1 and CDR2: SNHLY and FYNNEI. This CDR3 is CASSAGTVNTEAFF. In DNA, the CDR3 is TGTGCCAGCAGTGCGGGGACGGTGAACACTGAAGCTTTCTTT.

This chain connects TRBV7-2 to TRBJ2-3, with 7 bases fitting TRBD2. The V and J ends lost 6 bases and 4 bases, in that order; junction bases with no gene match: 10. This CDR3 comprises 15 residues. CDR1 and CDR2 from the germline V gene are SGHTA and FQGNSA. Here the CDR3 DNA reads TGTGCCAGCAGACCAAGAGCGGGGCCCCCAGATACGCAGTATTTT. Protein product: CASRPRAGPPDTQYF.

This clone is a singleton in its sample. This rearrangement joins TRBV6-1 to TRBJ1-3, with D perhaps matching TRBD1 (5 bases). CDR1 and CDR2 (germline): MNHNS, SASEGT. CDR3 length: 15 amino acids. The V end lost 10 bases, the J end lost 0 bases, and 16 bases lay between the germline ends. In DNA form, the CDR3 reads TGTGCCACCAAGAACCAGGGACTCTCTGGAAACACCATATATTTT. This gives the protein CATKNQGLSGNTIYF.

Concerning this clone itself: A much larger clone sits a single nucleotide away, making a read error possible. This chain joins TRBV5-1 and TRBJ1-1, with D possibly matching TRBD1 (5 bases). This CDR3 has 15 amino acids. With 0 bases removed from V and 0 bases from J, the gap between germline ends came to 9 bases. Germline V lookup: CDR1 SGHRS, CDR2 YFSETQ. The CDR3 is CASSLVWGLNTEAFF. The CDR3, as DNA: TGCGCCAGCAGCTTGGTATGGGGCCTGAACACTGAAGCTTTCTTT.

The J gene is TRBJ2-2, the V gene TRBV28, with a possible D match to TRBD1 (8 bases). Trimming removed 6 bases from V and 5 bases from J, with 13 bases in between. The CDR3 is 14 residues long. The germline V gene has CDR1 MDHEN and CDR2 SYDVKM. The CDR3 protein is CASRTGGETGELFF. The CDR3 nucleotides are TGTGCCAGCAGAACAGGGGGGGAAACCGGGGAGCTGTTTTTT.

This clone has just one count. This chain uses TRBV5-1 with TRBJ2-1; possibly TRBD1 or TRBD2 for D (6 bases each). In germline, CDR1 is SGHRS, CDR2 YFSETQ. The V end lost 1 base, the J end lost 1 base, and 15 bases lay between the germline ends. The CDR3 extends over 17 amino acids. DNA for the CDR3: TGCGCCAGCAGCTTGTTCACCGGGGGCAGTTCCTACAATGAGCAGTTCTTC. Its protein is CASSLFTGGSSYNEQFF. Drawing the rest from reference TRBV5-1 and TRBJ2-1, the complete variable domain is KAGVTQTPRYLIKTRGQQVTLSCSPISGHRSVSWYQQTPGQGLQFLFEYFSETQRNKGNFPGRFSGRQFSNSRSEMNVSTLELGDSALYLCASSLFTGGSSYNEQFFGPGTRLTVL.

In its sample, this clone was seen once. The chain is built from TRBV6-1 and TRBJ1-2; 9 bases align to TRBD1. With V trimmed by 5 bases and J by 5 bases, 3 bases remained unmatched. The germline gives CDR1 MNHNS, CDR2 SASEGT. There are 13 residues in the CDR3. The CDR3: CASSSGQGYGYTF. CDR3 DNA sequence: TGTGCCAGCAGTTCCGGACAGGGGTATGGCTACACCTTC.

This chain's CDR3 is CASSSHGVREAFF. The CDR3 DNA reads as TGTGCCAGCAGCTCCCACGGCGTCAGGGAGGCTTTCTTT. The V gene is TRBV7-3, the J gene TRBJ1-1, with D possibly being TRBD1 (5 bases). The ends were cut back, 4 bases at V and 11 bases at J, with 17 bases in the middle. The CDR3 has 13 residues. Germline V gives CDR1 SGHTA, CDR2 FQGTGA.

This chain links TRBV29-1 with TRBJ1-2, with D perhaps TRBD1 (6 bases). Germline V gene lookup returns CDR1 SQVTM and CDR2 ANQGSEA. V was pared by 7 bases and J by 4 bases, with 16 bases between. CDR3 length: 13 residues. CDR3 amino acids: CSGLTGNSYGYTF. CDR3 DNA: TGCAGCGGGCTTACAGGGAACAGCTATGGCTACACCTTC. The full variable domain, in which reference TRBV29-1 and TRBJ1-2 provide the parts outside the CDR3, is SAVISQKPSRDICQRGTSLTIQCQVDSQVTMMFWYRQQPGQSLTLIATANQGSEATYESGFVIDKFPISRPNLTFSTLTVSNMSPEDSSIYLCSGLTGNSYGYTFGSGTRLTVV.

CDR3 DNA sequence: TGCAGCGTGCGGAGAGGGCCCGAGACCCAGTACTTC. Protein: CSVRRGPETQYF. V and J are TRBV29-1 and TRBJ2-5, with D maybe TRBD2 (5 bases). The CDR3 runs 12 residues. In germline, CDR1 is SQVTM, CDR2 ANQGSEA. V was pared by 6 bases and J by 5 bases, with 13 bases between.

The V call is TRBV6-5, the J call TRBJ1-4; TRBD1 agrees at 7 bases. The CDR3 is 14 amino acids. V was pared by 8 bases and J by 5 bases, with 8 bases of the junction left unmatched. The germline gives CDR1 MNHEY, CDR2 SVGAGI. CDR3 nucleotide sequence: TGTGCCAGCGGAAAGACAGGGCCGAATGAAAAACTGTTTTTT. Residues: CASGKTGPNEKLFF.

The chain carries TRBV2 and TRBJ1-6; the D gene is possibly TRBD1 (5 bases). This CDR3 region has 14 residues. The V gene lost 6 bases and the J gene lost 7 bases, with 13 bases spanning the gap. Germline lookup yields CDR1 SNHLY and CDR2 FYNNEI. CDR3 in DNA: TGTGCCAGCAGGGGGGGTAGAACGAATTCACCCCTCCACTTT. Encoded protein: CASRGGRTNSPLHF.

The V call is TRBV30, the J call TRBJ2-7; 10 bases fit TRBD1. The V and J ends lost 4 bases and 6 bases, in that order; junction bases with no gene match: 9. This CDR3 has 14 residues. Germline V gene data show CDR1 as GTSNPN and CDR2 as SVGIG (reference sequence). The CDR3 sequence is CAWNRVGQGGEQYF. CDR3 sequence (DNA): TGTGCCTGGAACCGCGTCGGACAGGGGGGCGAGCAGTACTTC.

The chain uses TRBV28 and TRBJ1-5; 11 bases are a match to TRBD1. V was clipped by 5 bases and J by 5 bases; unmatched bases: 11. The CDR3 runs 17 residues. CDR1 and CDR2 (germline): MDHEN, SYDVKM. The CDR3 reads CASSPPGQGVRDQPQHF. Written as DNA, the CDR3 is TGTGCCAGCAGTCCCCCGGGACAGGGGGTTAGGGATCAGCCCCAGCATTTT. The whole variable domain, filled in from reference TRBV28 and TRBJ1-5, reads DVKVTQSSRYLVKRTGEKVFLECVQDMDHENMFWYRQDPGLGLRLIYFSYDVKMKEKGDIPEGYSVSREKKERFSLILESASTNQTSMYLCASSPPGQGVRDQPQHFGDGTRLSIL.